The rows below give T cell receptor beta chains drawn from one sample of a study of CD8 T cells in ankylosing spondylitis. Via MiXCR, TCRdb re-called the 5' RACE reads, giving one row per CDR3 protein. The table includes roughly 130,000 distinct CDR3 sequences, approximately 13% detected once. The sequencing input was blood, either unsorted or a sorted T cell fraction (not recorded which). The receptors originated from a female donor with ankylosing spondylitis or in good health (not recorded which). Each CDR3 is given with its conserved first and last residue. A D gene is named only where the DNA matches it firmly. The size field is filled for only some rows; it gives once, few, many or a size class.

cdr3_length	d_call	v_call	clone_size	j_call	cdr3_aa	cdr3_nt
16	TRBD2	TRBV18	NA	TRBJ2-1	CASSPNAGTSYNEQFF	TGTGCCAGCTCACCAAACGCCGGGACTAGTTACAATGAGCAGTTCTTC
16	TRBD2	TRBV24-1	few	TRBJ2-3	CATRSTSGGSTDTQYF	TGTGCCACCAGATCGACTAGCGGGGGTAGCACAGATACGCAGTATTTT
15	TRBD1	TRBV5-1	many	TRBJ1-1	CASSGGQPGNTEAFF	TGCGCCAGCAGCGGGGGACAGCCCGGGAACACTGAAGCTTTCTTT
13	NA	TRBV7-2	many	TRBJ1-1	CASSFSLSTEAFF	TGTGCCAGCAGCTTCAGTTTGAGCACTGAAGCTTTCTTT
16	NA	TRBV7-9	many	TRBJ2-7	CASSLGFRQGLYEQYF	TGTGCCAGCAGCTTAGGTTTTAGACAGGGACTCTACGAGCAGTACTTC
15	TRBD1	TRBV12-3/TRBV12-4	few	TRBJ1-6	CASSIGTGGYSPLHF	TGTGCCAGCAGCATCGGGACAGGGGGCTATTCACCCCTCCACTTT
11	NA	TRBV11-2	NA	TRBJ2-1	CASAEINEQFF	TGTGCCAGCGCGGAGATCAATGAGCAGTTCTTC
15	TRBD1	TRBV20-1	few	TRBJ1-5	CSAVTGGEGNQPQHF	TGCAGTGCGGTGACAGGGGGCGAGGGGAATCAGCCCCAGCATTTT
13	NA	TRBV6-1	few	TRBJ2-5	CASGKLLEETQYF	TGTGCCAGCGGAAAACTTCTCGAAGAGACCCAGTACTTC
15	NA	TRBV10-3	NA	TRBJ2-2	CAISPSHVGPGELFF	TGTGCCATCAGTCCGTCCCACGTGGGGCCCGGGGAGCTGTTTTTT
17	NA	TRBV4-2	many	TRBJ2-1	CASSQSETPQAYNEQFF	TGTGCCAGCAGCCAATCTGAGACACCCCAGGCCTACAATGAGCAGTTCTTC
14	NA	TRBV7-9	NA	TRBJ2-3	CASSPGGGADTQYF	TGTGCCAGCAGCCCCGGTGGGGGTGCAGATACGCAGTATTTT
15	TRBD2	TRBV20-1	many	TRBJ2-7	CSARGGAGGKNEQYF	TGCAGTGCTAGAGGGGGAGCGGGAGGGAAAAACGAGCAGTACTTC